Listed below are T cell receptor beta chains from one sample, sequenced in a study of cytotoxic CD8 clonotypes in ibrutinib-treated CLL. Sequenced by immunoSEQ multiplex PCR; TCRdb stores in-frame clones only, minus some. The sample has some 65,000 clones; roughly 57% are singletons. Source: PBMCs, taken after 12 months of ibrutinib treatment. These receptors all come from a human donor with chronic lymphocytic leukemia. Both conserved end residues are part of each CDR3. Fields, in order: D gene, J gene, V gene, CDR3 length, clone size, CDR3 protein, CDR3 DNA. A D gene is named only where the DNA matches it firmly. The size of a clone is reported for some rows only, either as once, few or many, or as a class for expanded clones.

>NA|TRBJ2-2|TRBV5-1|13|NA
CASSFVRTGELFF
TGCGCCAGCAGCTTCGTCCGCACCGGGGAGCTGTTTTTT
>TRBD1|TRBJ2-3|TRBV7-8|15|few
CASSGRTGGADTQYF
TGTGCCAGCAGCGGCCGGACAGGGGGCGCGGATACGCAGTATTTT
>NA|TRBJ2-1|TRBV5-6|13|few
CASSFGPHNEQFF
TGTGCCAGCAGCTTCGGGCCTCACAATGAGCAGTTCTTC
>NA|TRBJ1-6|TRBV28|14|NA
CASRTPGRNSPLHF
TGTGCCAGCAGAACGCCAGGGCGAAATTCACCCCTCCACTTT
>NA|TRBJ1-2|TRBV7-9|15|few
CASSITLGANYGYTF
TGTGCCAGCTCAATTACCCTTGGGGCAAACTATGGCTACACCTTC
>NA|TRBJ2-3|TRBV28|15|few
CASSSRRGRTDTQYF
TGTGCCAGCAGTTCCCGGAGAGGGAGGACAGATACGCAGTATTTT
>TRBD2|TRBJ2-7|TRBV14|14|medium-sized
CASSPAGGGYEQYF
TGTGCCAGCAGCCCAGCGGGAGGGGGCTACGAGCAGTACTTC
>TRBD1|TRBJ1-5|TRBV11-2|17|NA
CASSSGRTGNSNQPQHF
TGTGCCAGCAGCTCAGGCCGGACAGGCAACTCTAATCAGCCCCAGCATTTT
>TRBD1|TRBJ1-5|TRBV6-1|14|NA
CASSVGTGGQPQHF
TGTGCCAGCAGTGTCGGGACAGGGGGTCAGCCCCAGCATTTT
>TRBD1|TRBJ1-5|TRBV6-5|15|NA
CASSSDRVIQWPQHF
TGTGCCAGCAGCAGCGACAGGGTTATTCAATGGCCCCAGCATTTT
>NA|TRBJ2-1|TRBV6-1|16|NA
CASSEGVGFSYNEQFF
TGTGCCAGCAGTGAAGGGGTGGGATTCTCCTACAATGAGCAGTTCTTC
>NA|TRBJ1-5|TRBV21-1|11|few
CVRTGKQPQHF
TGTGTCAGGACAGGGAAGCAGCCCCAGCATTTT
>TRBD2|TRBJ2-5|TRBV4-2|17|NA
CASSQGLAGGPEETQYF
TGTGCCAGCAGCCAAGGTCTAGCGGGGGGGCCAGAGGAGACCCAGTACTTC
>NA|TRBJ1-6|TRBV6-1|14|NA
CASHGGEYNSPLHF
TGTGCTTCCCACGGGGGGGAGTATAATTCACCCCTCCACTTT
>NA|TRBJ1-1|TRBV18|15|few
CASSPQSQPNTEAFF
TGTGCCAGCTCACCACAATCACAGCCCAACACTGAAGCTTTCTTT
>NA|TRBJ1-1|TRBV19|14|NA
CASSTQQGWTEAFF
TGTGCCAGTAGTACACAACAGGGTTGGACTGAAGCTTTCTTT
>TRBD1|TRBJ2-5|TRBV18|14|few
CASSPSGQGETQYF
TGTGCCAGCTCACCCTCGGGACAGGGGGAGACCCAGTACTTC